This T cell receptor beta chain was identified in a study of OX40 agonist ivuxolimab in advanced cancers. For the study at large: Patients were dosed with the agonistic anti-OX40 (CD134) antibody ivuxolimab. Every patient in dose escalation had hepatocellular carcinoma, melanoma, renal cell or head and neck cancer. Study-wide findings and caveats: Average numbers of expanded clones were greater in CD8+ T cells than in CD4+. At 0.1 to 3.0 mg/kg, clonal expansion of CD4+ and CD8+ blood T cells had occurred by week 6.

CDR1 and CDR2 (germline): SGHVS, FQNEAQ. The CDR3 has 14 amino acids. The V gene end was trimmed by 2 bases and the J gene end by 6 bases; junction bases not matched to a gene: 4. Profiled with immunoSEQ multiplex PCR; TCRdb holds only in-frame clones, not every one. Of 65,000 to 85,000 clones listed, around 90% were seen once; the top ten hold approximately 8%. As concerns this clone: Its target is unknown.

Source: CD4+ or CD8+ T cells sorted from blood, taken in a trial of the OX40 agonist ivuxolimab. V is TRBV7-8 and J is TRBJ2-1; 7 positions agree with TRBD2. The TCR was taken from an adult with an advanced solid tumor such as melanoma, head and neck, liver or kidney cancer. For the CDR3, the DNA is TGTGCCAGCAGCTTACAGCGACTAGCCAATGAGCAGTTCTTC. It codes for CASSLQRLANEQFF.